Listed below are T cell receptor beta chains from one sample, sequenced in a study of blood T cell repertoires in COVID-19. Assay: immunoSEQ multiplex PCR; the TCRdb copy retains only in-frame clones and omits some. This sample has about 260,000 clones, with 70% to 90% found just once. Sequenced sample: PBMCs or T cells enriched from blood (not recorded which). The receptor source for this set is a man aged 45-60 years who had been exposed to COVID-19. Each CDR3 is given with its conserved first and last residue. Fields, in order: D gene, J gene, V gene, clone size, CDR3 DNA, CDR3 protein. A D gene is named only where the DNA matches it firmly. For some rows the clone size is stated as once, few or many, or as a class when expanded; others skip it.

D gene: TRBD1
J gene: TRBJ1-1
V gene: TRBV7-2
clone size: NA
CDR3 DNA: TGTGCCAGCAGCTTTGGGCAGGGGGCGGACACTGAAGCTTTCTTT
CDR3 protein: CASSFGQGADTEAFF

D gene: NA
J gene: TRBJ2-3
V gene: TRBV7-3
clone size: NA
CDR3 DNA: TGTGCCAGCAGCTTGTATGGCCTAGCGAGCAGCACAGATACGCAGTATTTT
CDR3 protein: CASSLYGLASSTDTQYF

D gene: NA
J gene: TRBJ1-5
V gene: TRBV7-2
clone size: NA
CDR3 DNA: TGTGCCAGCAGCTTAGTTTCCGGTCGCAGCAATCAGCCCCAGCATTTT
CDR3 protein: CASSLVSGRSNQPQHF

D gene: NA
J gene: TRBJ1-2
V gene: TRBV9
clone size: NA
CDR3 DNA: TGTGCCAGCAGCGTAGGGGCAGGGAACCCCCATGGCTACACCTTC
CDR3 protein: CASSVGAGNPHGYTF

D gene: TRBD1
J gene: TRBJ1-4
V gene: TRBV7-2
clone size: NA
CDR3 DNA: TGTGCCAGCAGTTCCGGGACAGGCAACGAAAAACTGTTTTTT
CDR3 protein: CASSSGTGNEKLFF

D gene: NA
J gene: TRBJ1-1
V gene: TRBV28
clone size: NA
CDR3 DNA: TGTGCCAGCAGTTTCCGGGATCGGGTCGGGGTCACTGAAGCTTTCTTT
CDR3 protein: CASSFRDRVGVTEAFF

D gene: NA
J gene: TRBJ1-3
V gene: TRBV5-1
clone size: NA
CDR3 DNA: TGCGCCAGCAGCTCCTTCATAGGAGAGGGAGCAGGAAACACCATATATTTT
CDR3 protein: CASSSFIGEGAGNTIYF

D gene: TRBD2
J gene: TRBJ2-1
V gene: TRBV3-1/TRBV3-2
clone size: NA
CDR3 DNA: TGTGCCAGCAGCCAAGCGATAGCGGGAGGAGGGGGTGAGCAGTTCTTC
CDR3 protein: CASSQAIAGGGGEQFF

D gene: NA
J gene: TRBJ2-3
V gene: TRBV6-2/TRBV6-3
clone size: NA
CDR3 DNA: TGTGCCAGCAGCGGCTTGGCTAAACAGGGTAGCACAGATACGCAGTATTTT
CDR3 protein: CASSGLAKQGSTDTQYF

D gene: NA
J gene: TRBJ1-2
V gene: TRBV7-8
clone size: NA
CDR3 DNA: TGTGCCAGCAGCTTTATTAACAGGGAAAACTATGGCTACACCTTC
CDR3 protein: CASSFINRENYGYTF

D gene: TRBD1
J gene: TRBJ1-2
V gene: TRBV28
clone size: NA
CDR3 DNA: TGTGCCAGCAGTATGCCCGGGACAGGGCATAACTATGGCTACACCTTC
CDR3 protein: CASSMPGTGHNYGYTF

D gene: NA
J gene: TRBJ1-1
V gene: TRBV3-1/TRBV3-2
clone size: few
CDR3 DNA: TGTGCCAGCAGCCAAGATAATGCGAGACTCATGAACACTGAAGCTTTCTTT
CDR3 protein: CASSQDNARLMNTEAFF

D gene: TRBD1
J gene: TRBJ1-4
V gene: TRBV11-2
clone size: NA
CDR3 DNA: TGTGCCAGCAGCTTAGCCCCCTGGGGGACAGCTAATGAAAAACTGTTTTTT
CDR3 protein: CASSLAPWGTANEKLFF

D gene: TRBD1
J gene: TRBJ2-3
V gene: TRBV5-1
clone size: NA
CDR3 DNA: TGCGCCAGCAGCCTAGGACAGGGTGGTTCTTTTGGGTCAGATACGCAGTATTTT
CDR3 protein: CASSLGQGGSFGSDTQYF

D gene: TRBD1
J gene: TRBJ1-1
V gene: TRBV24-1
clone size: NA
CDR3 DNA: TGTGCCACCAGCCCGACAGGGAAGGTTGGCGAAGCTTTCTTT
CDR3 protein: CATSPTGKVGEAFF

D gene: TRBD1
J gene: TRBJ1-4
V gene: TRBV7-2
clone size: NA
CDR3 DNA: TGTGCCAGCAGCTCACAGGGGGGACCTAATGAAAAACTGTTTTTT
CDR3 protein: CASSSQGGPNEKLFF

D gene: TRBD1
J gene: TRBJ1-5
V gene: TRBV2
clone size: NA
CDR3 DNA: TGTGCCAGCAGTGTCAGGCAGGGGGTAGTTCAGCCCCAGCATTTT
CDR3 protein: CASSVRQGVVQPQHF

D gene: TRBD2
J gene: TRBJ2-3
V gene: TRBV5-1
clone size: NA
CDR3 DNA: TGCGCCAGCAGCTTGGGACTAGCGGAAGATACGCAGTATTTT
CDR3 protein: CASSLGLAEDTQYF

D gene: TRBD1
J gene: TRBJ1-1
V gene: TRBV7-8
clone size: NA
CDR3 DNA: TGTGCCAGCAGCTTAGCCAGGGGGCACGGGAGCACTGAAGCTTTCTTT
CDR3 protein: CASSLARGHGSTEAFF

D gene: TRBD1
J gene: TRBJ1-5
V gene: TRBV9
clone size: once
CDR3 DNA: TGTGCCAGCAGCGTAGACCCAGGGGGCGGCCAGCCCCAGCATTTT
CDR3 protein: CASSVDPGGGQPQHF

D gene: TRBD1
J gene: TRBJ1-1
V gene: TRBV5-4
clone size: NA
CDR3 DNA: TGTGCCAGCAGCAGCCACACAGGGGGCGGCACTGAAGCTTTCTTT
CDR3 protein: CASSSHTGGGTEAFF

D gene: NA
J gene: TRBJ2-1
V gene: TRBV6-5
clone size: NA
CDR3 DNA: TGTGCCAGCCAAGGGGCCCGCCTCTACAATGAGCAGTTCTTC
CDR3 protein: CASQGARLYNEQFF

D gene: TRBD1
J gene: TRBJ1-2
V gene: TRBV10-2
clone size: NA
CDR3 DNA: TGCGCCAGCGGGACAGGGTTAGGCTACACCTTC
CDR3 protein: CASGTGLGYTF

D gene: TRBD2
J gene: TRBJ2-1
V gene: TRBV7-9
clone size: few
CDR3 DNA: TGTGCCAGCAGCTTGGATAGCGGGGTTATCTCACTTGAGCAGTTCTTC
CDR3 protein: CASSLDSGVISLEQFF

D gene: NA
J gene: TRBJ1-6
V gene: TRBV15
clone size: NA
CDR3 DNA: TGTGCCACCAGCAGAGAGGGACTTCAGGTATCACCCCTCCACTTT
CDR3 protein: CATSREGLQVSPLHF

D gene: TRBD1
J gene: TRBJ1-4
V gene: TRBV11-3
clone size: NA
CDR3 DNA: TGTGCCAGCAGCTTGACAGGGGACGAAAAACTGTTTTTT
CDR3 protein: CASSLTGDEKLFF

D gene: NA
J gene: TRBJ2-1
V gene: TRBV5-1
clone size: NA
CDR3 DNA: TGCGCCAGCAGCTTGGAGACGGGGGATGAGCAGTTCTTC
CDR3 protein: CASSLETGDEQFF

D gene: NA
J gene: TRBJ2-1
V gene: TRBV24-1
clone size: NA
CDR3 DNA: TGTGCCACCAGTGATTTGCCCAGGGGAAATGAGCAGTTCTTC
CDR3 protein: CATSDLPRGNEQFF

D gene: NA
J gene: TRBJ2-7
V gene: TRBV11-2
clone size: NA
CDR3 DNA: TGTGCCAGCAGACCTAGGGACATCTACTACGAGCAGTACTTC
CDR3 protein: CASRPRDIYYEQYF

D gene: NA
J gene: TRBJ1-4
V gene: TRBV7-2
clone size: NA
CDR3 DNA: TGTGCCAGCAGCTTGGATTCCACAGGGTCGCGAAAACTGTTTTTT
CDR3 protein: CASSLDSTGSRKLFF

D gene: TRBD2
J gene: TRBJ2-1
V gene: TRBV2
clone size: NA
CDR3 DNA: TGTGCCAGCAGTTTGGACGGGAGGGCCTACAATGAGCAGTTCTTC
CDR3 protein: CASSLDGRAYNEQFF

D gene: NA
J gene: TRBJ1-3
V gene: TRBV28
clone size: NA
CDR3 DNA: TGTGCCAGCAGTAATCCCCCCGGGACAAACTATGGAAACACCATATATTTT
CDR3 protein: CASSNPPGTNYGNTIYF

D gene: TRBD1
J gene: TRBJ1-2
V gene: TRBV11-2
clone size: NA
CDR3 DNA: TGTGCCAGCAGCTTAGGAGGGTCTCAGGGGGCCTATGGCTACACCTTC
CDR3 protein: CASSLGGSQGAYGYTF

D gene: TRBD1
J gene: TRBJ2-3
V gene: TRBV10-3
clone size: NA
CDR3 DNA: TGTGCCATCAGACCAGGACAGGGAGGAGATACGCAGTATTTT
CDR3 protein: CAIRPGQGGDTQYF

D gene: TRBD1
J gene: TRBJ2-3
V gene: TRBV7-3
clone size: NA
CDR3 DNA: TGTGCCAGCAGCTCAGGACAGGGAGTGAATACGCAGTATTTT
CDR3 protein: CASSSGQGVNTQYF

D gene: NA
J gene: TRBJ2-1
V gene: TRBV27
clone size: NA
CDR3 DNA: TGTGCCAGCAGTTTATCTTTCGCCTACAATGAGCAGTTCTTC
CDR3 protein: CASSLSFAYNEQFF

D gene: NA
J gene: TRBJ2-1
V gene: TRBV5-1
clone size: NA
CDR3 DNA: TGCGCCAGCAGCTCTTTCTCGATTTCCAGTACCAATGAGCAGTTCTTC
CDR3 protein: CASSSFSISSTNEQFF

D gene: TRBD1
J gene: TRBJ2-7
V gene: TRBV3-1/TRBV3-2
clone size: NA
CDR3 DNA: TGTGCCAGCAGCCAAGGGGACAGGATAGTTCACGAGCAGTACTTC
CDR3 protein: CASSQGDRIVHEQYF

D gene: TRBD2
J gene: TRBJ2-3
V gene: TRBV7-3
clone size: NA
CDR3 DNA: TGTGCCAGCAGGACGAAGACTAGCGGGGTGGGTACGCAGTATTTT
CDR3 protein: CASRTKTSGVGTQYF

D gene: NA
J gene: TRBJ1-5
V gene: TRBV14
clone size: once
CDR3 DNA: TGTGCCAGCAGCCAAGGACTATATCAGCCCCAGCATTTT
CDR3 protein: CASSQGLYQPQHF

D gene: NA
J gene: TRBJ1-3
V gene: TRBV7-3
clone size: once
CDR3 DNA: TGTGCCAGCAGCCGGGACAACTCTGGAAACACCATATATTTT
CDR3 protein: CASSRDNSGNTIYF

D gene: NA
J gene: TRBJ1-1
V gene: TRBV18
clone size: NA
CDR3 DNA: TGTGCCAGCTCACCGCCAAGCAGGGGCCAATTTGGGAACACTGAAGCTTTCTTT
CDR3 protein: CASSPPSRGQFGNTEAFF

D gene: TRBD1
J gene: TRBJ1-4
V gene: TRBV30
clone size: NA
CDR3 DNA: TGTGCCTGGAGTGTAATAGGGACAGGGGCAGGGAAACTGTTTTTT
CDR3 protein: CAWSVIGTGAGKLFF

D gene: NA
J gene: TRBJ2-3
V gene: TRBV18
clone size: NA
CDR3 DNA: TGTGCCAGCTCACCAACGTCAGGGACAGATACGCAGTATTTT
CDR3 protein: CASSPTSGTDTQYF

D gene: NA
J gene: TRBJ1-2
V gene: TRBV30
clone size: few
CDR3 DNA: TGTGCCTGGAGTTGGGGGGCTAACTATGGCTACACCTTC
CDR3 protein: CAWSWGANYGYTF

D gene: NA
J gene: TRBJ2-5
V gene: TRBV21-1
clone size: once
CDR3 DNA: TGTGCCAGCAGCAAAGGGATAGCCTGGACAGGGCGGGGAGAGACCCAGTACTTC
CDR3 protein: CASSKGIAWTGRGETQYF

D gene: NA
J gene: TRBJ2-2
V gene: TRBV5-1
clone size: NA
CDR3 DNA: TGCGCCAGCAGCTTGGAATCGGGACAGAACACCGGGGAGCTGTTTTTT
CDR3 protein: CASSLESGQNTGELFF

D gene: TRBD1
J gene: TRBJ1-2
V gene: TRBV11-2
clone size: few
CDR3 DNA: TGTGCCAGCAGCTTAAGTCGACCAGGGGGATATGGCTACACCTTC
CDR3 protein: CASSLSRPGGYGYTF

D gene: NA
J gene: TRBJ1-1
V gene: TRBV6-2/TRBV6-3
clone size: once
CDR3 DNA: TGTGCCAGCAGTTCCCAGGCGAACACGAACACTGAAGCTTTCTTT
CDR3 protein: CASSSQANTNTEAFF

D gene: NA
J gene: TRBJ1-5
V gene: TRBV6-2/TRBV6-3
clone size: NA
CDR3 DNA: TGTGCCAGCAGTGGGCAGGGAAGAAGAGGCAATCAGCCCCAGCATTTT
CDR3 protein: CASSGQGRRGNQPQHF

D gene: NA
J gene: TRBJ1-2
V gene: TRBV12-3/TRBV12-4
clone size: NA
CDR3 DNA: TGTGCCAGCAGTTCTATCTACTATGGCTACACCTTC
CDR3 protein: CASSSIYYGYTF

D gene: TRBD1
J gene: TRBJ2-3
V gene: TRBV11-3
clone size: NA
CDR3 DNA: TGTGCCAGCAGCACGACTCGACAGGGCTTCACAGATACGCAGTATTTT
CDR3 protein: CASSTTRQGFTDTQYF

D gene: NA
J gene: TRBJ2-3
V gene: TRBV5-6
clone size: NA
CDR3 DNA: TGTGCCAGCAGCTTGCAGGTTAGCACAGATACGCAGTATTTT
CDR3 protein: CASSLQVSTDTQYF

D gene: TRBD1
J gene: TRBJ2-2
V gene: TRBV18
clone size: NA
CDR3 DNA: TGTGCCAGCTCACCCGGACAGGTCAAGAACACCGGGGAGCTGTTTTTT
CDR3 protein: CASSPGQVKNTGELFF